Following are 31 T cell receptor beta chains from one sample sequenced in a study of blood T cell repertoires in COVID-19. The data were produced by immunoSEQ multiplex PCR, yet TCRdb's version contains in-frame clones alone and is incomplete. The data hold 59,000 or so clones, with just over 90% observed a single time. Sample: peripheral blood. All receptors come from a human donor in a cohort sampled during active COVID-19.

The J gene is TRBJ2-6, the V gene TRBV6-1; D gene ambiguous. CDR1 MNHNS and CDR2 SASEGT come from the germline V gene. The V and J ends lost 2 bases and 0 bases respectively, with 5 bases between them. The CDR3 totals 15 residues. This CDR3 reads CASSEQSSGANVLTF. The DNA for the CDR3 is TGTGCCAGCAGTGAACAGTCCTCTGGGGCCAACGTCCTGACTTTC.

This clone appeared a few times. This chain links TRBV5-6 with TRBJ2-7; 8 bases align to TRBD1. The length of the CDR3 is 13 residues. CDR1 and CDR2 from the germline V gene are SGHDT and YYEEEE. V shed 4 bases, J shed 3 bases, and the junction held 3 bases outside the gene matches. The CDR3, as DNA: TGTGCCAGCAGCCGGGACAGGCGCTACGAGCAGTACTTC. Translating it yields CASSRDRRYEQYF.

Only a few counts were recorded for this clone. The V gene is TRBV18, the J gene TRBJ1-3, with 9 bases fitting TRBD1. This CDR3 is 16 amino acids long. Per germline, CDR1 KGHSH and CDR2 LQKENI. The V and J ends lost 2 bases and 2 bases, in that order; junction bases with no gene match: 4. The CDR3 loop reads CASSPTGTGTGNTIYF. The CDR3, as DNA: TGTGCCAGCTCACCAACCGGGACAGGGACTGGAAACACCATATATTTT.

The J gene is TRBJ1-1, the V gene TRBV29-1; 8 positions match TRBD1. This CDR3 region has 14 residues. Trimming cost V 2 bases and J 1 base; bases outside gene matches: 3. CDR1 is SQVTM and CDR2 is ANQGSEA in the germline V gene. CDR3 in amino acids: CSVEKQGGNTEAFF. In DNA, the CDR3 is TGCAGCGTTGAAAAACAGGGGGGGAACACTGAAGCTTTCTTT.

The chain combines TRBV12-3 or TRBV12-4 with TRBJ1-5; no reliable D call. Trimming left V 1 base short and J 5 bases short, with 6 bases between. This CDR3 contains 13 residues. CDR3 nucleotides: TGTGCCAGCAGTTTAGATGTAGATCAGCCCCAGCATTTT. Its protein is CASSLDVDQPQHF.

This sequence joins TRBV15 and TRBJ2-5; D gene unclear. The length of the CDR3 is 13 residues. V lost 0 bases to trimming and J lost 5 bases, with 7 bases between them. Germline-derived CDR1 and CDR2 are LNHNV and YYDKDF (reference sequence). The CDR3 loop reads CATSRDRRETQYF. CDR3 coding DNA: TGTGCCACCAGCAGAGATCGCAGGGAGACCCAGTACTTC.

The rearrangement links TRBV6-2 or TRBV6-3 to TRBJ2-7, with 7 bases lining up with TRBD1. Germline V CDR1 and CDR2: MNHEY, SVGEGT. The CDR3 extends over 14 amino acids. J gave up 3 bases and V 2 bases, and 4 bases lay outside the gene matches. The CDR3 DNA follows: TGTGCCAGCAGTTACGGGCAGGGGGTCTACGAGCAGTACTTC. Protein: CASSYGQGVYEQYF.

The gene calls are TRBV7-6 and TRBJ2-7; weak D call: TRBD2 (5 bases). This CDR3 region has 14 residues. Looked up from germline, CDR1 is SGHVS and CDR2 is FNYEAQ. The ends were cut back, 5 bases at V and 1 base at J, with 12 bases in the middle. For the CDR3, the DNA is TGTGCCAGCAGCCCGAACCGCGGGTCCTACGAGCAGTACTTC. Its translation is CASSPNRGSYEQYF.

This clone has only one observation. The CDR3 DNA is TGTGCCAGCAACCCTTGGACAGTCAACACTGAAGCTTTCTTT. Amino acids: CASNPWTVNTEAFF. The chain joins TRBV28 to TRBJ1-1; maybe TRBD1 (6 bases). V was cut by 7 bases and J by 2 bases, with 14 bases left in between. Germline CDR1 and CDR2: MDHEN and SYDVKM. The CDR3 contains 14 residues.

CDR3 DNA: TGCGCCAGCAGCTTGGGGGCGGGAGGGCCGCGAGAGACCCAGTACTTC. It codes for CASSLGAGGPRETQYF. The chain combines TRBV5-1 with TRBJ2-5, with 9 bases fitting TRBD2. The CDR3 contains 16 residues. Trimming removed 0 bases from V and 4 bases from J; junction bases left unmatched: 7. In germline, CDR1 is SGHRS, CDR2 YFSETQ.

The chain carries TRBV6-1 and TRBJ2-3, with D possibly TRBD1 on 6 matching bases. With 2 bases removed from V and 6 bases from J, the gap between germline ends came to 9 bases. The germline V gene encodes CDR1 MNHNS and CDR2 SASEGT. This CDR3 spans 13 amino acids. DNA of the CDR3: TGTGCCAGCAGTGAAAGGGGGTTGGATACGCAGTATTTT. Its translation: CASSERGLDTQYF.

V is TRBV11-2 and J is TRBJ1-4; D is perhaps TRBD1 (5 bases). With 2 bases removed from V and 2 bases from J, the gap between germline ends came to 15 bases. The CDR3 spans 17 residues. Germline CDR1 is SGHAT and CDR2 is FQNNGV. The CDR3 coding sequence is TGTGCCAGCAGCTTAAGGGGAGGCGTGCGGACTAATGAAAAACTGTTTTTT. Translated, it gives CASSLRGGVRTNEKLFF.

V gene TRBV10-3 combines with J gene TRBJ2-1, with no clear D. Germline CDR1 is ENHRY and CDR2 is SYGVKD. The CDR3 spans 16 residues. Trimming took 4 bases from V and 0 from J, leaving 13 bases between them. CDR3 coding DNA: TGTGCCATCAGTGCGTCCGGTTCTAGCTCCTACAATGAGCAGTTCTTC. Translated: CAISASGSSSYNEQFF.

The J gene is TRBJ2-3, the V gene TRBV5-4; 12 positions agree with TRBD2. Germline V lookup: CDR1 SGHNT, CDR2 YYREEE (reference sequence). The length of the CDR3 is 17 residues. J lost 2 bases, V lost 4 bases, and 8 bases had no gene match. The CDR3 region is CASSPGLAGTPTDTQYF. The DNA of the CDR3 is TGTGCCAGCAGCCCAGGACTAGCGGGAACACCCACAGATACGCAGTATTTT.

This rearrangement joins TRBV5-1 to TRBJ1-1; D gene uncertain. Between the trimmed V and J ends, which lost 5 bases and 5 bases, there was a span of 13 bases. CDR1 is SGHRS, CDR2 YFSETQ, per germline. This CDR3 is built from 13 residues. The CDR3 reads CASRSSPGTEAFF. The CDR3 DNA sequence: TGCGCCAGCAGATCGTCCCCCGGGACTGAAGCTTTCTTT.

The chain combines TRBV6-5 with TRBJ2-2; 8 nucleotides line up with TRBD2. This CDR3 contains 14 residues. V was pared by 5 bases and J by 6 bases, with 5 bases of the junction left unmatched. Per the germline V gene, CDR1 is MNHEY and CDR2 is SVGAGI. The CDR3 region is CASSPTSVSGELFF. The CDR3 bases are TGTGCCAGCAGTCCGACTAGCGTGTCCGGGGAGCTGTTTTTT.

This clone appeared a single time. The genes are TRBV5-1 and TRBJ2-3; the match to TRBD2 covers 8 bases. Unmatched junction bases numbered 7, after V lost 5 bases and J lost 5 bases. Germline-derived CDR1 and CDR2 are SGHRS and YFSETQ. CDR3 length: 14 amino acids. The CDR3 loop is CASSSGTVGDTQYF. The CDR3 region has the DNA TGCGCCAGCAGTAGCGGGACGGTGGGAGATACGCAGTATTTT.

The CDR3 region is CASSPGRRELFF. The CDR3 coding sequence is TGTGCCAGCAGTCCCGGGAGAAGGGAGCTGTTTTTT. This chain joins TRBV28 and TRBJ2-2; D may be TRBD2 (6 bases). V lost 5 bases and J lost 9, with 10 bases in between. The CDR3 is made up of 12 amino acids. Germline CDR1 MDHEN, CDR2 SYDVKM.

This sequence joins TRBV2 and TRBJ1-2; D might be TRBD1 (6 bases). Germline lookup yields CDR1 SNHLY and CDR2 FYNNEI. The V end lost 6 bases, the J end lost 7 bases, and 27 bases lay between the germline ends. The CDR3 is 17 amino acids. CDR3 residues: CASSRTFTGYKEVGYTF. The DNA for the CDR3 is TGTGCCAGCAGCCGGACGTTCACAGGGTACAAAGAGGTTGGCTACACCTTC.

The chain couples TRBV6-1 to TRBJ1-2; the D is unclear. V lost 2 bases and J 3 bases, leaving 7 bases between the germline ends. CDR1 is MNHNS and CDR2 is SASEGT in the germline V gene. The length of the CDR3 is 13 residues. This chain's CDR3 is CASSESVDYGYTF. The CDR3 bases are TGTGCCAGCAGTGAAAGTGTAGACTATGGCTACACCTTC.

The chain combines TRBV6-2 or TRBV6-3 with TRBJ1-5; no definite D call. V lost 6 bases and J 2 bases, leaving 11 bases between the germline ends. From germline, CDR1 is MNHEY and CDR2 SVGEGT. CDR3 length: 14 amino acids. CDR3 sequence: CASSPSSRNQPQHF. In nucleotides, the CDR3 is TGTGCCAGCAGCCCATCTAGTCGCAATCAGCCCCAGCATTTT.

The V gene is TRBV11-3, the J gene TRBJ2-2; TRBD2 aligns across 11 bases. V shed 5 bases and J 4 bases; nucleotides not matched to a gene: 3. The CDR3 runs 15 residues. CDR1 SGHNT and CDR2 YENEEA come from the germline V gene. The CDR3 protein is CASSLGTSGTGELFF. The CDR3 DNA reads TGTGCCAGCAGCCTGGGGACTAGCGGCACCGGGGAGCTGTTTTTT.

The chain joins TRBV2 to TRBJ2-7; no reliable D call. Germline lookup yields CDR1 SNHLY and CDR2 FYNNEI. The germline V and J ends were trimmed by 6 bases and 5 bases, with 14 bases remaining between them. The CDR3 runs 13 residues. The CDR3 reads CASSRILGDEQYF. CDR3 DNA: TGTGCCAGCAGCAGAATCTTGGGCGACGAGCAGTACTTC.

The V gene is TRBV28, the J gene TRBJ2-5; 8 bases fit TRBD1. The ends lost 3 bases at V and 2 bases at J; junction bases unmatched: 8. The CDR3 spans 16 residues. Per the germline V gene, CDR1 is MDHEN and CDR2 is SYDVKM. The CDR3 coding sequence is TGTGCCAGCAGTTTCGGCAGGGGGCCACAACAAGAGACCCAGTACTTC. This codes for CASSFGRGPQQETQYF.

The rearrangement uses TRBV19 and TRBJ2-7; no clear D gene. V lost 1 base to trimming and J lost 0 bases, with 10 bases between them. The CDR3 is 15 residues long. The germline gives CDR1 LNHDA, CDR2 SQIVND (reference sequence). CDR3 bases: TGTGCCAGTAGTATAGGAGACCGACTCTCCTACGAGCAGTACTTC. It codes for CASSIGDRLSYEQYF.

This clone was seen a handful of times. The CDR3 here is CASTQGSPYEQYF. In nucleotides, the CDR3 is TGTGCCAGCACCCAGGGATCCCCCTACGAGCAGTACTTC. The chain links TRBV28 to TRBJ2-7; D is possibly TRBD1 (5 bases). The CDR3 contains 13 residues. The germline V gene has CDR1 MDHEN and CDR2 SYDVKM. With 7 bases removed from V and 2 bases from J, the gap between germline ends came to 12 bases.

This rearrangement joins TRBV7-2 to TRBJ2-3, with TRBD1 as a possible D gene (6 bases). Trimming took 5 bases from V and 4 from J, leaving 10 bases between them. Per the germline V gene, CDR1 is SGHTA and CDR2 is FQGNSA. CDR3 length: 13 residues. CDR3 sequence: CASSTPGADTQYF. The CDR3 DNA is TGTGCCAGCAGCACGCCAGGGGCAGATACGCAGTATTTT.

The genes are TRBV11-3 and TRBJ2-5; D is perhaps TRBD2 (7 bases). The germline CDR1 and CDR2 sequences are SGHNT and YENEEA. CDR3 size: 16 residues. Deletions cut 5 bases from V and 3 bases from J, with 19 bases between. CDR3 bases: TGTGCCAGCAGCCTAGGTGGGGGGGCTCCAAAAGAGACCCAGTACTTC. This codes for CASSLGGGAPKETQYF.

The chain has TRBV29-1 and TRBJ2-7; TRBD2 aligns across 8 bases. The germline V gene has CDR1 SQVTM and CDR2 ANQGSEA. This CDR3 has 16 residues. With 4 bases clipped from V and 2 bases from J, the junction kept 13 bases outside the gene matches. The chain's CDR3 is CSVVGWGREETYEQYF. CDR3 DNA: TGCAGCGTTGTAGGCTGGGGGCGGGAGGAGACCTACGAGCAGTACTTC.

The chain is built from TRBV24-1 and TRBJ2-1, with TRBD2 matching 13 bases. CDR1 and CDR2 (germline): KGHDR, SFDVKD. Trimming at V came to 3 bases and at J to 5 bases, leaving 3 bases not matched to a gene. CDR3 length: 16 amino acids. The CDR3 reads CATSDAGTSGNNEQFF. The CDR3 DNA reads TGTGCCACCAGTGATGCCGGGACTAGCGGGAACAATGAGCAGTTCTTC.

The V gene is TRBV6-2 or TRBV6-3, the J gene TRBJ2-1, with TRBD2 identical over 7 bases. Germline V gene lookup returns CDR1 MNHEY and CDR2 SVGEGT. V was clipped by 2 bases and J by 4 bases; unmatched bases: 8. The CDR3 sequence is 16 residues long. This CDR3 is CASSYSGGSSYNEQFF. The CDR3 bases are TGTGCCAGCAGTTACAGTGGCGGGAGCAGTTACAATGAGCAGTTCTTC.